The present entry profiles one T cell receptor (beta chain) with its context. Its antigen remains unidentified. The identical CDR3 is also encoded by other nucleotide sequences in the sample. These data come from a study of cytomegalovirus exposure and HLA in healthy donors. Whole-study findings and limits: Among donors in an Asian-associated ancestry cluster, a later analysis reportedly found fewer N-insertions than the roughly 650-donor mean. In a later analysis, V- and J-gene trimming of beta chains associated with a DCLRE1C missense variant, replicated independently. It was reported that the classifier diagnosed cytomegalovirus status with high specificity and sensitivity in both the original and validation cohorts.

This CDR3 has 18 amino acids. This PCR relied on a set of 60 Vbeta primers and 13 Jbeta primers. Sequencing was performed with immunoSEQ multiplex PCR; in TCRdb, only in-frame clones are kept and a portion is missing. The sample carries 95,000 to 150,000 clones, 65% to 85% recorded once. The V gene is TRBV21-1, the J gene TRBJ1-1; whether TRBD1, the table's D call, matches the DNA was not checked. TRBV21-1 is annotated as a pseudogene. Sequencing input: PBMCs. The sequence was obtained from a man aged 18 to 30 in good health and CMV-seropositive. This CDR3 is CASSKVGKATGLNTEAFF. Written as DNA, the CDR3 is TGTGCCAGCAGCAAAGTAGGGAAAGCGACAGGATTGAACACTGAAGCTTTCTTT.